The source of this T cell receptor beta chain is a study of CD8+ T cells in alopecia areata (dated by TCRdb to 2016 to 2019). Study-level background: Treated patients were enrolled in an open-label pilot trial of oral tofacitinib, 5 to 10 mg twice daily, for moderate-to-severe alopecia areata. RNA was extracted with the PAXgene miRNA kit for fixed scalp, the miRNeasy kit for PBMCs, and the RNeasy kit for mouse skin. Patients stayed on tofacitinib for 6 to 18 months and then had 6 months of follow-up off drug so that delayed response and recurrence could be assessed. In both human patients and the C3H/HeJ mouse model, the study applied high-throughput TCRbeta sequencing to look at T cell clonal expansion in alopecia areata. Patients on tofacitinib were biopsied at baseline and after 4 and 24 weeks of treatment, and several of the patients also had a later scalp biopsy. The SALT score, which quantifies the percentage of affected scalp surface area, was used to measure disease severity in treated patients. TCRbeta CDR3 regions were amplified by immunoSEQ multiplex PCR with 35 Vbeta forward and 13 Jbeta reverse primers. In humans, TCRbeta sequencing was performed on scalp tissue and on sorted CD4+ and CD8+ peripheral blood T cells from healthy controls and from patients with patchy or totalis/universalis alopecia areata. Scalp clonality was compared among normal scalp (n=4), patchy alopecia areata scalp (n=8), and alopecia totalis/universalis scalp (n=8). Overall study results and their limits: Because the treated cohort was small and had just a single nonresponder, larger studies are needed to establish links between baseline CD8+ expansion and response. Compared with mice, TCR sequences shared between patients were less clear, possibly partly because of HLA diversity across the patient population. Unlike mouse skin, where gammadelta T cells dominate, normal human skin contains resident alphabeta T cells that get sequenced too, which complicates analysis of the scalp TCR repertoire. Compared with normal scalp, lesional scalp, particularly in alopecia totalis/universalis, had higher clonality and more expanded CD8+ clones, which suggests antigenic drive. During tofacitinib treatment, many expanded lesional clones remained in scalp and blood, and this persistence may partly explain relapse after treatment is stopped. Tofacitinib significantly lowered scalp clonality and the number of expanded CD8+ clones among the top 100 scalp clones.

What the time point label conveys for this sample: less than five weeks on oral tofacitinib. Per the publication, the treatment or condition label means: oral pan-JAK inhibitor, 5-10 mg twice daily. Peripheral blood and lesional scalp punch biopsies were obtained from patients with alopecia areata. After PBMCs were isolated by density centrifugation and stained for CD3, CD4 and CD8, a FACSAria was used to sort CD4+ and CD8+ T cells. Libraries were constructed by the immunoSEQ multiplex PCR assay. To provide template for TCR sequencing, every sample had RNA extracted and reverse transcribed into cDNA. First-strand cDNA was synthesized using SuperScript III with a 2:1 mix of oligo-dT and random hexamers. A synthetic immune receptor repertoire was used to measure amplification bias, and any remaining bias was corrected computationally. For the original study's pipeline: After raw reads were preprocessed to remove errors, the CDR3 was defined following IMGT conventions as running from the conserved cysteine to phenylalanine. Clonality was computed as 1 minus the Shannon entropy, with the entropy normalized by log2 of the number of productive unique TCRs. Whether each scalp clone was CD4 or CD8 was inferred by checking scalp TCRbeta sequences against the CD4 and CD8 repertoires from sorted blood. TCRdb holds this immuneACCESS table with in-frame rearrangements only. Some clones are missing; in checked studies, unresolved V genes explain under half, and the rest has no known cause. That table gives V, J and clone size, and the DNA gave D and trimming. Here the sample has approximately 200,000 clones; 50% to 60% occur a single time. The ten biggest clones cover less than 3.5% of the sample.

The germline V gene encodes CDR1 MNHNS and CDR2 SASEGT. From the cysteine through the phenylalanine, the CDR3 covers 14 amino acids. The CDR3 DNA has 42 bases and is translated from base 1. V sheds 10 bases and J sheds 7 bases, leaving 20 bases between their ends. This clone has more than one count but fewer than ten. Its antigen target is currently unknown. No base qualities exist here, and no much larger clone lies one base off it. This chain joins TRBV6-1 to TRBJ2-1, with TRBD2 tentatively as D gene (7 bases match). This TCR came from a human donor with alopecia areata. This material consisted of CD4+ T cells sorted from blood, taken at week 4, from a patient treated with tofacitinib. CDR3 reads: CAILPGGRQNEQFF. Read as DNA, the sequence is TGTGCCATCCTGCCGGGGGGCCGGCAGAATGAGCAGTTCTTC.